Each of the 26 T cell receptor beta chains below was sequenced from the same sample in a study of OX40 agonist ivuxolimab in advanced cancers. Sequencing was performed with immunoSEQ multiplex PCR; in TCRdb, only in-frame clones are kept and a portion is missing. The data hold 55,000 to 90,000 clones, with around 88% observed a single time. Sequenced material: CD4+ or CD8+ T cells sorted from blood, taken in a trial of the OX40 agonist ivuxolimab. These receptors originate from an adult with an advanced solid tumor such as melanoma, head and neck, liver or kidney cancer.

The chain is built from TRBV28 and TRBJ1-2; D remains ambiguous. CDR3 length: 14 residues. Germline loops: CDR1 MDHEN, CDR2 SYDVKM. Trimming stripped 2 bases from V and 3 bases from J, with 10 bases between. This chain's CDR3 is CASSLPWSDYGYTF. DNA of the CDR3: TGTGCCAGCAGTTTACCATGGTCGGACTATGGCTACACCTTC.

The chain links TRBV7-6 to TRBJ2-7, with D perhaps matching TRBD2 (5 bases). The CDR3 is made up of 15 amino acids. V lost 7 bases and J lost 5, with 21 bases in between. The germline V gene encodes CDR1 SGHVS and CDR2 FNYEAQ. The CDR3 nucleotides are TGTGCCAGCATGCCATATCGGGGAAGCGCCCACGAGCAGTACTTC. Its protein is CASMPYRGSAHEQYF.

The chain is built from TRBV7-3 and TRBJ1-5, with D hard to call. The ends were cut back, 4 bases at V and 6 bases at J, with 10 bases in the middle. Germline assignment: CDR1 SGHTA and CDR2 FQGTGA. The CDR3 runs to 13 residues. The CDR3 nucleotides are TGTGCCAGCAGCTCCGGGAATCTTCAGCCCCAGCATTTT. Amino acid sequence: CASSSGNLQPQHF.

CDR3 sequence reads: CASSLVLTSGSHEQYF. The CDR3 bases are TGTGCCAGCAGCTTGGTTCTTACTAGCGGGAGTCACGAGCAGTACTTC. The V gene is TRBV5-6, the J gene TRBJ2-7, with 11 bases aligning to TRBD2. Germline CDR1 and CDR2: SGHDT and YYEEEE. This CDR3 region has 16 residues. Unmatched junction bases numbered 7, after V lost 0 bases and J lost 5 bases. Full variable domain (rest looked up from reference TRBV5-6 and TRBJ2-7): DAGVTQSPTHLIKTRGQQVTLRCSPKSGHDTVSWYQQALGQGPQFIFQYYEEEERQRGNFPDRFSGHQFPNYSSELNVNALLLGDSALYLCASSLVLTSGSHEQYFGPGTRLTVT.

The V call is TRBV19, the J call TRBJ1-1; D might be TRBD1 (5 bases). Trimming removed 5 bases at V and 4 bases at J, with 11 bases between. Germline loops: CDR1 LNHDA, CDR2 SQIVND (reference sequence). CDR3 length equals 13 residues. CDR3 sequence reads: CASSSGGITEAFF. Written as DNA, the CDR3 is TGTGCCAGTAGTTCGGGGGGGATCACTGAAGCTTTCTTT.

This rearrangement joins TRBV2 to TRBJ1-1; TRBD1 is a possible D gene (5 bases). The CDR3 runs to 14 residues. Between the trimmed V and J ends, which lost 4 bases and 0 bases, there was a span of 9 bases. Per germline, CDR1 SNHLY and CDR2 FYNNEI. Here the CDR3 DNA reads TGTGCCAGCAGTGGAGGGGCCGTGAACACTGAAGCTTTCTTT. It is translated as CASSGGAVNTEAFF.

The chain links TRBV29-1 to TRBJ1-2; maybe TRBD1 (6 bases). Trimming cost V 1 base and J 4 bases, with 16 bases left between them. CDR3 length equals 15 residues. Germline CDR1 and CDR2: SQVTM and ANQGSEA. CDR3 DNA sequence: TGCAGCGTTGAAGTACCGGACAGAATTGGCTATGGCTACACCTTC. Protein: CSVEVPDRIGYGYTF.

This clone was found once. Here the CDR3 DNA reads TGCGCCAGTCGATCTGGAGAGACCCAGTACTTC. It specifies CASRSGETQYF. The V gene is TRBV5-1, the J gene TRBJ2-5, with D unclear. This CDR3 has 11 residues. The V and J ends lost 8 bases and 4 bases respectively, with 9 bases between them. Germline V gives CDR1 SGHRS, CDR2 YFSETQ.

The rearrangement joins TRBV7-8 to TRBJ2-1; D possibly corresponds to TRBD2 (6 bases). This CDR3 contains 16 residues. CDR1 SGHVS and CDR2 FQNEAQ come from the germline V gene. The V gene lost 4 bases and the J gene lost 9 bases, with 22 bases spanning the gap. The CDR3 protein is CASSWVGGKIRSEQFF. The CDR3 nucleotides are TGTGCCAGCAGCTGGGTCGGCGGGAAAATTCGAAGTGAGCAGTTCTTC.

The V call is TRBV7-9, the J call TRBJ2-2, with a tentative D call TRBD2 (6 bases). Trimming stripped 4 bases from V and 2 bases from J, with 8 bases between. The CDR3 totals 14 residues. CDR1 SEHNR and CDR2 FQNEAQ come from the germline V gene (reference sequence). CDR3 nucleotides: TGTGCCAGCAGCTCGGGAGTTAACACCGGGGAGCTGTTTTTT. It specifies CASSSGVNTGELFF. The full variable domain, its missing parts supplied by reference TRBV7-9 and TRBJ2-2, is DTGVSQNPRHKITKRGQNVTFRCDPISEHNRLYWYRQTLGQGPEFLTYFQNEAQLEKSRLLSDRFSAERPKGSFSTLEIQRTEQGDSAMYLCASSSGVNTGELFFGEGSRLTVL.

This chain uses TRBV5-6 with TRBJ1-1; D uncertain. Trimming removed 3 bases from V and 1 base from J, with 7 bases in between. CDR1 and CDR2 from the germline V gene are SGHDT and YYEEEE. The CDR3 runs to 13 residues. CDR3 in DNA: TGTGCCAGCAGCTCCTACCAGAACACTGAAGCTTTCTTT. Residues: CASSSYQNTEAFF. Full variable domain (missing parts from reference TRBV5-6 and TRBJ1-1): DAGVTQSPTHLIKTRGQQVTLRCSPKSGHDTVSWYQQALGQGPQFIFQYYEEEERQRGNFPDRFSGHQFPNYSSELNVNALLLGDSALYLCASSSYQNTEAFFGQGTRLTVV.

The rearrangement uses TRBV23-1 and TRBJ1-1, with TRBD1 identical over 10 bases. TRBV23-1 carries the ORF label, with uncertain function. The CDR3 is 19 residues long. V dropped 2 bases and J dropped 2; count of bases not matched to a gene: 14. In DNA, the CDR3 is TGCGCCAGCAGTCAACATACCCGGGACAGGGGCTTTTTCAACACTGAAGCTTTCTTT. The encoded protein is CASSQHTRDRGFFNTEAFF.

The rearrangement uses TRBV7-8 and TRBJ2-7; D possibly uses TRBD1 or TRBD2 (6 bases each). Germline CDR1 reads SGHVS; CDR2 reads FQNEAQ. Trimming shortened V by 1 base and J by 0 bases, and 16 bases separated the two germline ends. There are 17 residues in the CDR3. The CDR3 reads CASSLGGGQQASYEQYF. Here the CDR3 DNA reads TGTGCCAGCAGCTTAGGGGGAGGACAGCAAGCCTCCTACGAGCAGTACTTC.

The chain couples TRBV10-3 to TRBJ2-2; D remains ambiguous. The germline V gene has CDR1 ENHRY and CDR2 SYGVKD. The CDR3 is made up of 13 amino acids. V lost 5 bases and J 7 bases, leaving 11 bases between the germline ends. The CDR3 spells CAISRQENGELFF. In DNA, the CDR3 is TGTGCCATCAGTCGGCAGGAAAACGGGGAGCTGTTTTTT.

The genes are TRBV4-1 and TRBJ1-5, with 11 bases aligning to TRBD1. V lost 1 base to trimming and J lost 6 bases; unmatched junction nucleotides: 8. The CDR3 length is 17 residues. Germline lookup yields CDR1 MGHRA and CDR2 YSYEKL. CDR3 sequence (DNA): TGCGCCAGCAGCCAAGCTCCCTCAGGACAGGGGGCTCAGCCCCAGCATTTT. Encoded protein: CASSQAPSGQGAQPQHF.

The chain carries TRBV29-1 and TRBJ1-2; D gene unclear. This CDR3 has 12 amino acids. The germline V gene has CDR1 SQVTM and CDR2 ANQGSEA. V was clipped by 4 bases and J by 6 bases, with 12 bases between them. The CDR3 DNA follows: TGCAGCGTTGCTAACCCCTCGGATGGCTACACCTTC. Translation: CSVANPSDGYTF.

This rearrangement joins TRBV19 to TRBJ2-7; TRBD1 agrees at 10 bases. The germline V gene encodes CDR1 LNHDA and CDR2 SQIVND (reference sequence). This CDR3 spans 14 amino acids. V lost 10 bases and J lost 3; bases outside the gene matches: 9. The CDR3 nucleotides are TGTGCCACTACCGGGACAGGGGCCATCTACGAGCAGTACTTC. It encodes CATTGTGAIYEQYF. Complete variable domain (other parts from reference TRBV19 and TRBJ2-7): DGGITQSPKYLFRKEGQNVTLSCEQNLNHDAMYWYRQDPGQGLRLIYYSQIVNDFQKGDIAEGYSVSREKKESFPLTVTSAQKNPTAFYLCATTGTGAIYEQYFGPGTRLTVT.

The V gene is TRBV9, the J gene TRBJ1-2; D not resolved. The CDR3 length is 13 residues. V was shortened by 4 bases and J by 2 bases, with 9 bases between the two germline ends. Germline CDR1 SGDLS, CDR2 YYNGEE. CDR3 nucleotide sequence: TGTGCCAGCAGCCGGGGAACGAACTATGGCTACACCTTC. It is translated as CASSRGTNYGYTF.

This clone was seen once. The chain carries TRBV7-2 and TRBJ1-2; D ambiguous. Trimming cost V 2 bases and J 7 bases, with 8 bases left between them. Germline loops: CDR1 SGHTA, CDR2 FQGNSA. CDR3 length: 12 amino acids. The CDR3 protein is CASSLLTIGYTF. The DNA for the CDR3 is TGTGCCAGCAGCTTATTGACTATTGGCTACACCTTC.

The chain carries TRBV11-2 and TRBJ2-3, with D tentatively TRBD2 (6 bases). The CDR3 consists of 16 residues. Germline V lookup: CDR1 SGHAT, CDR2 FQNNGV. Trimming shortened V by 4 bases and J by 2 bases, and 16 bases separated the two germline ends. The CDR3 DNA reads TGTGCCAGCAGCTCACCGGGACGACTAGACACAGATACGCAGTATTTT. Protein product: CASSSPGRLDTDTQYF.

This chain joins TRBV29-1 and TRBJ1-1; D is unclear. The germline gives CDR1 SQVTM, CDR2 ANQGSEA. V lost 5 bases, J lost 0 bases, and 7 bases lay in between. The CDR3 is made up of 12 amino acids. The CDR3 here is CSVQSLNTEAFF. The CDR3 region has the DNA TGCAGCGTTCAGTCGTTGAACACTGAAGCTTTCTTT. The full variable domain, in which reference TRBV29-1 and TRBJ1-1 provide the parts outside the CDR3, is SAVISQKPSRDICQRGTSLTIQCQVDSQVTMMFWYRQQPGQSLTLIATANQGSEATYESGFVIDKFPISRPNLTFSTLTVSNMSPEDSSIYLCSVQSLNTEAFFGQGTRLTVV.

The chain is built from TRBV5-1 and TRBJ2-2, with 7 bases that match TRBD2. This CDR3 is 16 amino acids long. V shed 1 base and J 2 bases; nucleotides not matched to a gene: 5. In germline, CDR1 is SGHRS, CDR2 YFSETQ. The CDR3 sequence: CASSLYGGSNTGELFF. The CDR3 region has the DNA TGCGCCAGCAGCTTGTACGGCGGGAGTAACACCGGGGAGCTGTTTTTT.

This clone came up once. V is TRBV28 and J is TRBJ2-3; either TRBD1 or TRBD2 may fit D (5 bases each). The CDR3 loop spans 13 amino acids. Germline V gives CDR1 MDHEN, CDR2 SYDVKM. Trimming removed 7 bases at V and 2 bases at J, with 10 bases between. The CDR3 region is CASKGSPTDTQYF. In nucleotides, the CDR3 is TGTGCCAGCAAGGGGAGTCCCACAGATACGCAGTATTTT.

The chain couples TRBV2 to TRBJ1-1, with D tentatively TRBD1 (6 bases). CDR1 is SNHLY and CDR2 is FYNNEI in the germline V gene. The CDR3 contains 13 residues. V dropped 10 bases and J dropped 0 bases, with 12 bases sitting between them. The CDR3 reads CATAGDMNTEAFF. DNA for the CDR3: TGTGCCACCGCGGGGGACATGAACACTGAAGCTTTCTTT.

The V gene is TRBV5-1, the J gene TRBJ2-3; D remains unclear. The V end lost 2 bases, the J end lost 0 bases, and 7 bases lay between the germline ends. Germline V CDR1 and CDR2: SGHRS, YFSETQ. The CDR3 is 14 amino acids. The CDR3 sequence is CASSFSGSTDTQYF. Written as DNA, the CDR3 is TGCGCCAGCAGCTTTAGTGGGAGCACAGATACGCAGTATTTT.

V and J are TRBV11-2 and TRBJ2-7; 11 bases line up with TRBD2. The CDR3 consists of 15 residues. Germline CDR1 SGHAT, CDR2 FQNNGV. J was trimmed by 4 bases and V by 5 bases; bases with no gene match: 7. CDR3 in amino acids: CASSMTSGVGYEQYF. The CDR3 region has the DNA TGTGCCAGCAGCATGACTAGCGGGGTTGGGTACGAGCAGTACTTC.